This is a list of T cell receptor beta chains from one sample in a study of identical twins. TCRdb fed the 5' RACE reads into MiXCR, producing one record per CDR3 protein. The repertoire has approximately 620,000 distinct CDR3 sequences, more than 6.5% of them found once; the top ten carry about 0.98%. The data were also submitted as part of a second study, on yellow fever vaccine responses in identical twins.

Material: PBMCs. The source of these receptors is a woman aged 18-29 years in good health. Both conserved end residues are part of each CDR3. Size is stated for part of the rows, as once, few or many counts, or as a class when the clone is expanded.

v_gene: TRBV5-1; j_gene: TRBJ2-7; abundance: many; CDR3aa: CASSLGQLSYEQYF
v_gene: TRBV12-3/TRBV12-4; j_gene: TRBJ2-3; abundance: NA; CDR3aa: CASSPFPGVAGDTQYF
v_gene: TRBV5-1; j_gene: TRBJ2-1; abundance: many; CDR3aa: CASSSPSGNYNEQFF
v_gene: TRBV5-1; j_gene: TRBJ2-7; abundance: many; CDR3aa: CASSLGRTVALLMEQYF
v_gene: TRBV10-3; j_gene: TRBJ2-7; abundance: NA; CDR3aa: CAISESGTGTYEQYF
v_gene: TRBV7-2; j_gene: TRBJ2-2; abundance: many; CDR3aa: CASSLSLSGRTGELFF
v_gene: TRBV6-2/TRBV6-3; j_gene: TRBJ2-5; abundance: NA; CDR3aa: CASSSPGQGVETQYF
v_gene: TRBV12-3/TRBV12-4; j_gene: TRBJ1-3; abundance: few; CDR3aa: CASGTNGNTIYF
v_gene: TRBV20-1; j_gene: TRBJ2-2; abundance: few; CDR3aa: CSAKPGQLLPNTGELFF
v_gene: TRBV10-3; j_gene: TRBJ2-1; abundance: many; CDR3aa: CAISGIDGDNEQFF
v_gene: TRBV27; j_gene: TRBJ1-1; abundance: NA; CDR3aa: CASSLLLTGPLWEAFF
v_gene: TRBV20-1; j_gene: TRBJ2-5; abundance: few; CDR3aa: CSASPLDRETQYF
v_gene: TRBV30; j_gene: TRBJ2-3; abundance: NA; CDR3aa: CAWGQGGSDTQYF
v_gene: TRBV20-1; j_gene: TRBJ2-5; abundance: few; CDR3aa: CSARVMETQYF
v_gene: TRBV6-1; j_gene: TRBJ1-3; abundance: NA; CDR3aa: CASSPDRDPSGNTIYF
v_gene: TRBV20-1; j_gene: TRBJ2-3; abundance: few; CDR3aa: CSAPIPTSGIIMGTQYF
v_gene: TRBV27; j_gene: TRBJ2-7; abundance: few; CDR3aa: CGSGGTRGYEQYF
v_gene: TRBV28; j_gene: TRBJ2-3; abundance: NA; CDR3aa: CASSLAASGSTDTQYF
v_gene: TRBV20-1; j_gene: TRBJ2-5; abundance: NA; CDR3aa: CSAIVASVQETQYF
v_gene: TRBV7-3; j_gene: TRBJ1-6; abundance: many; CDR3aa: CASSPGGYSPLHF
v_gene: TRBV28; j_gene: TRBJ2-3; abundance: NA; CDR3aa: CASSLPIFGGGNKDTQYF
v_gene: TRBV4-3; j_gene: TRBJ2-7; abundance: NA; CDR3aa: CASSQAAGTSGSYEQYF
v_gene: TRBV10-3; j_gene: TRBJ2-5; abundance: many; CDR3aa: CATTTGWRSETQYF
v_gene: TRBV29-1; j_gene: TRBJ2-7; abundance: NA; CDR3aa: CSVETGLTYEQYF